Below are 25 T cell receptor beta chains sequenced from a single sample in a study of cytomegalovirus exposure and HLA in healthy donors (dated by TCRdb to about 2017). Library preparation used the immunoSEQ multiplex PCR assay. The multiplex PCR relied on a mix of 60 forward primers for TCR Vbeta segments and 13 reverse primers for TCR Jbeta segments. TCRdb provides this immuneACCESS table in a form limited to in-frame rearrangements. Some clones are lacking; in checked studies, under half of them reflect an unresolved V gene, and why the rest are absent is not known. The sample contains 95,000 to 100,000 clones, under 80% of them found a single time. Around 4% of the sample comes from the top ten. Sequencing used PBMCs. These receptors all come from a man aged 40-55 years in good health and CMV-seronegative.

This clone was counted only a few times. This chain uses TRBV14 with TRBJ2-5; 7 bases fit TRBD2. The CDR3 is 18 residues long. Trimming at V came to 3 bases and at J to 0 bases, leaving 13 bases not matched to a gene. Germline V lookup: CDR1 SGHDN, CDR2 FVKESK. DNA for the CDR3: TGTGCCAGCAGCCACTGGGACTTCGGGGAGGGGTACCAAGAGACCCAGTACTTC. This translates into CASSHWDFGEGYQETQYF. The full variable domain, in which reference TRBV14 and TRBJ2-5 provide the parts outside the CDR3, is EAGVTQFPSHSVIEKGQTVTLRCDPISGHDNLYWYRRVMGKEIKFLLHFVKESKQDESGMPNNRFLAERTGGTYSTLKVQPAELEDSGVYFCASSHWDFGEGYQETQYFGPGTRLLVL.

V is TRBV9 and J is TRBJ2-5; 8 bases are shared with TRBD2. The DNA end lines up better with TRBJ2-7; the J call may be wrong. The CDR3 length is 16 residues. Germline V gives CDR1 SGDLS, CDR2 YYNGEE. The CDR3 loop is CASSEPGGKYGYEQYF. CDR3 nucleotide sequence: TGTGCCAGCAGTGAACCGGGGGGGAAGTATGGGTACGAGCAGTACTTC.

On this clone: Additional DNA sequences in this sample encode the identical CDR3. This chain links TRBV12-5 with TRBJ1-1; 9 bases line up with TRBD1. The CDR3 spans 13 residues. Germline assignment: CDR1 LGHNT and CDR2 FRNRAP. Trimming at V came to 6 bases and at J to 4 bases, leaving 3 bases not matched to a gene. The CDR3 coding sequence is TGTGCTAGTGGCTCGGGACAGGGCACTGAAGCTTTCTTT. This encodes CASGSGQGTEAFF.

This chain links TRBV27 with TRBJ1-2; 7 bases agree with TRBD1. The CDR3 is 13 residues long. Germline V gene lookup returns CDR1 MNHEY and CDR2 SMNVEV (reference sequence). V lost 5 bases and J lost 8; bases outside the gene matches: 8. The CDR3, as DNA: TGTGCCAGCAGTCACGACAGGGTAGGGGGCTACACCTTC. Translated, it gives CASSHDRVGGYTF.

The CDR3 region is CASSLHRINQPQHF. DNA for the CDR3: TGTGCCAGCAGCCTGCACAGAATCAATCAGCCCCAGCATTTT. The gene calls are TRBV6-5 and TRBJ1-5; D not resolved. Germline V gene lookup returns CDR1 MNHEY and CDR2 SVGAGI. V was shortened by 6 bases and J by 3 bases, with 12 bases between the two germline ends. The CDR3 contains 14 residues.

V usage is TRBV27 and J usage is TRBJ2-3; possible D gene TRBD2, 6 bases. This CDR3 is 16 amino acids long. V lost 6 bases and J lost 2, with 18 bases in between. Germline CDR1 is MNHEY and CDR2 is SMNVEV (reference sequence). CDR3 amino acids: CASSLRGKLATDTQYF. The CDR3 DNA follows: TGTGCCAGCAGCCTACGGGGCAAACTAGCCACAGATACGCAGTATTTT.

As to this clone: Other DNA variants within this sample encode the same CDR3. This rearrangement joins TRBV19 to TRBJ1-3, with a tentative D call TRBD1 (5 bases). V lost 3 bases and J lost 2, with 14 bases in between. Germline lookup yields CDR1 LNHDA and CDR2 SQIVND (reference sequence). CDR3 size: 16 residues. CDR3 in amino acids: CASSMGGTGPGNTIYF. CDR3 DNA: TGTGCCAGTAGTATGGGCGGGACGGGGCCTGGAAACACCATATATTTT.

The rearrangement uses TRBV5-5 and TRBJ2-1, with 8 bases aligning to TRBD2. The CDR3 runs to 14 residues. Germline V gene data show CDR1 as SGHKS and CDR2 as YYEKEE (reference sequence). V was pared by 2 bases and J by 6 bases, with 4 bases of the junction left unmatched. The CDR3 DNA reads TGTGCCAGCAGCTTACAGCGGGGGTCCAATGAGCAGTTCTTC. Amino acids: CASSLQRGSNEQFF.

The CDR3 DNA follows: TGTGCCAGCAGTGCGGGGACTAGCGGGGGGCAGGGCTGGGAGACCCAGTACTTC. As protein: CASSAGTSGGQGWETQYF. The chain links TRBV6-1 to TRBJ2-5, with 15 bases aligning to TRBD2. V shed 4 bases and J 5 bases; nucleotides not matched to a gene: 11. This CDR3 is 18 amino acids long. Per germline, CDR1 MNHNS and CDR2 SASEGT.

This clone was observed a few times. V gene TRBV10-1 combines with J gene TRBJ2-1, with TRBD2 matching 7 bases. V dropped 4 bases and J dropped 5; count of bases not matched to a gene: 2. The CDR3 has 13 amino acids. Germline CDR1 is WNHNN and CDR2 is SYGVQD (reference sequence). DNA for the CDR3: TGCGCCAGCAGTGCTGGACTAGACAATGAGCAGTTCTTC. Translation gives CASSAGLDNEQFF.

CDR3 DNA: TGTGCCAGCAGTGAAGCGGGACAGGGGGCTGGCTACACCTTC. Translating it yields CASSEAGQGAGYTF. The chain recombines TRBV2 with TRBJ1-2, with 12 bases lining up with TRBD1. Germline CDR1 SNHLY, CDR2 FYNNEI. V lost 0 bases to trimming and J lost 7 bases; unmatched junction nucleotides: 0. CDR3 length: 14 amino acids.

The chain has TRBV28 and TRBJ2-7; TRBD1 aligns across 8 bases. In germline, CDR1 is MDHEN, CDR2 SYDVKM. The CDR3 has 12 amino acids. Here the CDR3 DNA reads TGTGCCAGCAGTCCAAGGACAGGGCCCACCAGGGTC. It codes for CASSPRTGPTRV.

In regard to this clone: Other nucleotide sequences in the sample specify the same CDR3. The rearrangement uses TRBV18 and TRBJ1-1, with D perhaps matching TRBD1 (6 bases). Germline assignment: CDR1 KGHSH and CDR2 LQKENI. The V end was cut by 3 bases, the J end by 0 bases, with 8 bases between. The CDR3 extends over 14 amino acids. CDR3 loop: CASSPTGLNTEAFF. In DNA form, the CDR3 reads TGTGCCAGCTCACCCACAGGGCTGAACACTGAAGCTTTCTTT. Full variable domain (rest looked up from reference TRBV18 and TRBJ1-1): NAGVMQNPRHLVRRRGQEARLRCSPMKGHSHVYWYRQLPEEGLKFMVYLQKENIIDESGMPKERFSAEFPKEGPSILRIQQVVRGDSAAYFCASSPTGLNTEAFFGQGTRLTVV.

This clone was picked up a small number of times. V usage is TRBV7-2 and J usage is TRBJ1-1; tentative D call: TRBD1 (5 bases). Germline CDR1 reads SGHTA; CDR2 reads FQGNSA. V was pared by 3 bases and J by 0 bases, with 11 bases between. The CDR3 totals 15 residues. DNA for the CDR3: TGTGCCAGCAGCTTTGTCCAGGGTATGAACACTGAAGCTTTCTTT. Amino acid sequence: CASSFVQGMNTEAFF.

The chain employs TRBV19 and TRBJ1-2; 10 nucleotides agree with TRBD1. Per the germline V gene, CDR1 is LNHDA and CDR2 is SQIVND (reference sequence). This CDR3 has 16 residues. Unmatched junction bases numbered 8, after V lost 5 bases and J lost 2 bases. CDR3 DNA sequence: TGTGCCAGTAGTGTCTCCGGGACAGGGGCCAACTATGGCTACACCTTC. Protein: CASSVSGTGANYGYTF.

The rearrangement joins TRBV7-2 to TRBJ1-5; no reliable D call. Per the germline V gene, CDR1 is SGHTA and CDR2 is FQGNSA. The ends were cut back, 5 bases at V and 0 bases at J, with 11 bases in the middle. The CDR3 spans 15 residues. CDR3 DNA: TGTGCCAGCAGCCTGACTCTTAATAGCAATCAGCCCCAGCATTTT. Its translation is CASSLTLNSNQPQHF. The whole variable domain, filled in from reference TRBV7-2 and TRBJ1-5, reads GAGVSQSPSNKVTEKGKDVELRCDPISGHTALYWYRQSLGQGLEFLIYFQGNSAPDKSGLPSDRFSAERTGGSVSTLTIQRTQQEDSAVYLCASSLTLNSNQPQHFGDGTRLSIL.

The sample holds a few counts of this clone. V gene TRBV6-1 combines with J gene TRBJ2-1, with D possibly TRBD1 on 6 matching bases. Germline CDR1 MNHNS, CDR2 SASEGT. The CDR3 contains 14 residues. The V and J ends lost 0 bases and 8 bases respectively, with 11 bases between them. The CDR3 bases are TGTGCCAGCAGTGAAGCCCAGGGGCATTATGAGCAGTTCTTC. This encodes CASSEAQGHYEQFF.

This chain connects TRBV7-2 to TRBJ2-2; 7 bases map to TRBD1. Germline trimming cut 1 base from V and 6 bases from J; bases unmatched to any gene: 5. This CDR3 region has 15 residues. Per the germline V gene, CDR1 is SGHTA and CDR2 is FQGNSA. The CDR3 loop is CASSLVGTASGELFF. The CDR3 DNA follows: TGTGCCAGCAGCTTAGTCGGGACAGCCTCCGGGGAGCTGTTTTTT.

The rearrangement joins TRBV19 to TRBJ1-2, with D tentatively TRBD1 (6 bases). V was trimmed by 4 bases and J by 3 bases, leaving 24 bases between them. Germline CDR1 is LNHDA and CDR2 is SQIVND (reference sequence). The CDR3 runs 18 residues. CDR3 in DNA: TGTGCCAGTAGTACCAACTCAAACAGGGTATTGGTATACTATGGCTACACCTTC. Protein product: CASSTNSNRVLVYYGYTF.

J is TRBJ2-1 and V is TRBV4-2; TRBD2 might be the D (7 bases). V gave up 5 bases and J gave up 8 bases, with 19 bases separating them. CDR1 is LGHNA and CDR2 is YNFKEQ in the germline V gene. This CDR3 is built from 15 residues. This CDR3 is CASSSRGGGGDEQFF. DNA for the CDR3: TGTGCCAGCAGCTCTAGAGGGGGGGGAGGCGATGAGCAGTTCTTC.

This CDR3 reads CASSWGTGSDTQYF. DNA of the CDR3: TGTGCCAGCAGTTGGGGGACAGGGAGCGATACGCAGTATTTT. The rearrangement links TRBV28 to TRBJ2-3; 9 bases agree with TRBD1. The junction had 5 bases not matched to a gene; V was cut back by 4 bases and J by 6 bases. There are 14 residues in the CDR3. CDR1 MDHEN and CDR2 SYDVKM come from the germline V gene.

This chain joins TRBV9 and TRBJ1-2, with unresolved D. The ends were cut back, 8 bases at V and 1 base at J, with 6 bases in the middle. This CDR3 spans 11 amino acids. Germline V gene data show CDR1 as SGDLS and CDR2 as YYNGEE. CDR3 in amino acids: CASTSNYGYTF. The CDR3 DNA follows: TGTGCCAGTACAAGTAACTATGGCTACACCTTC.

This chain connects TRBV11-2 to TRBJ2-1; TRBD2 aligns across 12 bases. Per germline, CDR1 SGHAT and CDR2 FQNNGV. The CDR3 contains 16 residues. The ends lost 3 bases at V and 9 bases at J; junction bases unmatched: 9. The CDR3 protein is CASSFLPSGGALEQFF. The CDR3 nucleotides read TGTGCCAGCAGCTTCCTCCCTAGCGGGGGGGCTCTTGAGCAGTTCTTC.

The CDR3, as DNA: TGTGCCAGCAGTGAATCAGGGAAGGACAATCAGCCCCAGCATTTT. Protein: CASSESGKDNQPQHF. The chain couples TRBV25-1 to TRBJ1-5; D may be TRBD1 (5 bases). V shed 1 base and J shed 3 bases, with 10 bases lying between them. This CDR3 contains 15 residues. The germline gives CDR1 MGHDK, CDR2 SYGVNS. The whole variable domain, filled in from reference TRBV25-1 and TRBJ1-5, reads EADIYQTPRYLVIGTGKKITLECSQTMGHDKMYWYQQDPGMELHLIHYSYGVNSTEKGDLSSESTVSRIRTEHFPLTLESARPSHTSQYLCASSESGKDNQPQHFGDGTRLSIL.

The J gene is TRBJ1-6, the V gene TRBV5-4; no reliable D call. CDR3 length: 10 amino acids. Germline V gives CDR1 SGHNT, CDR2 YYREEE (reference sequence). V was clipped by 1 base and J by 14 bases, with 4 bases between them. Here the CDR3 reads CASSLNTLHF. In DNA, the CDR3 is TGTGCCAGCAGCTTGAATACCCTCCACTTT.